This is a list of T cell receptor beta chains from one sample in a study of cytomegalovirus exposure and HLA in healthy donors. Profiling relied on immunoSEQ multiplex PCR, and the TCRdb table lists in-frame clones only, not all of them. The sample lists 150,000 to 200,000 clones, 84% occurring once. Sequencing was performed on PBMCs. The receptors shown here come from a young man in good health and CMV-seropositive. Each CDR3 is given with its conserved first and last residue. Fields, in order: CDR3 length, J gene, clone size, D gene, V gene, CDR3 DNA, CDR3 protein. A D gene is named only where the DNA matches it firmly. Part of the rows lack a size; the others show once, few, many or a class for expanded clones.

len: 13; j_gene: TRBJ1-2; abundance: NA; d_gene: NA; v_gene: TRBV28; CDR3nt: TGTGCCAGCAGTTTCGGGAGGGACTATGGCTACACCTTC; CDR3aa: CASSFGRDYGYTF
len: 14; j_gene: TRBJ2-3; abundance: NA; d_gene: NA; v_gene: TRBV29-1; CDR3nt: TGCAGCGTTGAGCTCGGCAGGTCCGCAGATACGCAGTATTTT; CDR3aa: CSVELGRSADTQYF
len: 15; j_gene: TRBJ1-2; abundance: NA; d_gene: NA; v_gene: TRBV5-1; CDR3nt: TGCGCCAGCAGCTTAGGGGAATCGATGGGCTATGGCTACACCTTC; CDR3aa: CASSLGESMGYGYTF
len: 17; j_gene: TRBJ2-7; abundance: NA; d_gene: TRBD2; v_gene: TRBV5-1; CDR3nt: TGCGCCAGCAGCTTGGGGACTAGCGGGAGGGCCGATGGGGAGCAGTACTTC; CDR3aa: CASSLGTSGRADGEQYF
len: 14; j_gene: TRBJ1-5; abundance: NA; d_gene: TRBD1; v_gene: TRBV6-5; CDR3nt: TGTGCCAGCAGGCGGGGACAGGGCAATCAGCCCCAGCATTTT; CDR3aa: CASRRGQGNQPQHF
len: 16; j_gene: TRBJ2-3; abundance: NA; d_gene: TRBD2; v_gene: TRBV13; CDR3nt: TGTGCCAGCAGCTTAGGCCTAGCGGGGGGAACAGATACGCAGTATTTT; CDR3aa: CASSLGLAGGTDTQYF
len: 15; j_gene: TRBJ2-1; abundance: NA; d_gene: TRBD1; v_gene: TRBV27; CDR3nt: TGTGCCAGCAGTTTATCACAGGGGTACTGGGATGAGCAGTTCTTC; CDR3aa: CASSLSQGYWDEQFF
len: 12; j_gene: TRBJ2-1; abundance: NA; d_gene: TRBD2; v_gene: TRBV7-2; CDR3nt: TGTGCCAGCAGCAGACCCGGGGGGGCTCAGTTCTTC; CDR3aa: CASSRPGGAQFF
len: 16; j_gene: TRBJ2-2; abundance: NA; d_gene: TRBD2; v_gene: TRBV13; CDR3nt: TGTGCCAGCAGCCCGGGGACTAGCGGACACACCGGGGAGCTGTTTTTT; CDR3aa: CASSPGTSGHTGELFF
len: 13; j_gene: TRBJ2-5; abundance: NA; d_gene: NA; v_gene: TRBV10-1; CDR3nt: TGCGCCAGCAGTTCGAGCGGTCAAGAGACCCAGTACTTC; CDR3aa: CASSSSGQETQYF
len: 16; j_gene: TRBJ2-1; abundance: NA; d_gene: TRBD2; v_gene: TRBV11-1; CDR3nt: TGTGCCAGCAGTTGGGGTCTAGCGGGGACCTACAATGAGCAGTTCTTC; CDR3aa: CASSWGLAGTYNEQFF
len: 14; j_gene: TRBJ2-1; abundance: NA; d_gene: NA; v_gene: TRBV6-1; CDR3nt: TGTGCCAGCAGTGGATACCTAACAGTTAATGAGCAGTTCTTC; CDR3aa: CASSGYLTVNEQFF
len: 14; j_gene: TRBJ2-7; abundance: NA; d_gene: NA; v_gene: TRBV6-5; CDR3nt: TGTGCCAGCAGTGTTTCGCAGGCGACCTACGAGCAGTACTTC; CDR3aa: CASSVSQATYEQYF
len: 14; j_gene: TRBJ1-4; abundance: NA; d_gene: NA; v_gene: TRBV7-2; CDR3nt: TGTGCCAGCAGCTTAGCCGGGAACCATGAAAAACTGTTTTTT; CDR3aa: CASSLAGNHEKLFF
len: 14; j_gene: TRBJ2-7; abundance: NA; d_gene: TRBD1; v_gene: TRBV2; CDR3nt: TGTGCCACCATACCGGGACAGGGTTTTCCCGAGCAGTACTTC; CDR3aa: CATIPGQGFPEQYF
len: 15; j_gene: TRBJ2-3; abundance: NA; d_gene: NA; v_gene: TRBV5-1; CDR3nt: TGCGCCAGCAGCTTGGAGTGGGGGGGCACAGATACGCAGTATTTT; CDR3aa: CASSLEWGGTDTQYF
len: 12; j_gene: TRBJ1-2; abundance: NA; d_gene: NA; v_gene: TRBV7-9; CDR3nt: TGTGCCAGCAGCTATGGGGGGGACGGCTACACCTTC; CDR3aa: CASSYGGDGYTF
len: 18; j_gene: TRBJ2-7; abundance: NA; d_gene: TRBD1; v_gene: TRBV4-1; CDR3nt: TGCGCCAGCAGCCAAGATTTCCTTCGGCAGGGGGCTGTCTACGAGCAGTACTTC; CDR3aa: CASSQDFLRQGAVYEQYF
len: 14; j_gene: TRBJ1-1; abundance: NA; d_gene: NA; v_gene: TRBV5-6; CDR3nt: TGTGCCAGCAGCTTGGTAACAGGGCCCACTGAAGCTTTCTTT; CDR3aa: CASSLVTGPTEAFF
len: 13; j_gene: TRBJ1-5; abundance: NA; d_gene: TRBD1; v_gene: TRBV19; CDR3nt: TGTGCCAGTAGCTCAGGGGGTTTTGAGCCCCAGCATTTT; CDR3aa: CASSSGGFEPQHF
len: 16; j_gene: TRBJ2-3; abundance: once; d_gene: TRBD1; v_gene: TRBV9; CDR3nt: TGTGCCAGCAGCGGGGGAGACAGGGGGCACACAGATACGCAGTATTTT; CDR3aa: CASSGGDRGHTDTQYF
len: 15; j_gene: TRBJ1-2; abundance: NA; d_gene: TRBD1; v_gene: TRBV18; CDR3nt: TGTGCCAGCTCACCACTGGCACAGGGGGCTTATGGCTACACCTTC; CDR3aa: CASSPLAQGAYGYTF
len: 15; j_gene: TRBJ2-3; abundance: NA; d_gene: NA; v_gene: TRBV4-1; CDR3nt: TGCGCCAGCAGCTGGCAGGGTAGTAGCACAGATACGCAGTATTTT; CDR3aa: CASSWQGSSTDTQYF
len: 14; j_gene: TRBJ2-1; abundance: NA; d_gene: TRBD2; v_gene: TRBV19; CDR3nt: TGTGCCAGTAGTCTACGAACGACTAGCTCCTCGCAGTTCTTC; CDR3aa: CASSLRTTSSSQFF
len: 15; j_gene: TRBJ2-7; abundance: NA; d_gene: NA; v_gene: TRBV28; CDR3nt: TGTGCCAGCAGTTTTAGGGGGCGCGGGATCCACGAGCAGTACTTC; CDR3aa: CASSFRGRGIHEQYF
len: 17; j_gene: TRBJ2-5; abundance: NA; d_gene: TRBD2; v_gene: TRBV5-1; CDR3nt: TGCGCCAGCAGCACCAGGCTGACTAGCGGGAGGACAGAGACCCAGTACTTC; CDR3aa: CASSTRLTSGRTETQYF
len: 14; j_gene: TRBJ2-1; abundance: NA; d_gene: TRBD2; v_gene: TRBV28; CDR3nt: TGTGCCACCAAAGGGACTAGCGGGAGGACTGCGCAGTTCTTC; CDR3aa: CATKGTSGRTAQFF
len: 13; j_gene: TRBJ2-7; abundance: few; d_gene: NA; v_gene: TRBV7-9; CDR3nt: TGTGCCAGCAGTGAAGGAGGGGCTCACGAGCAGTACTTC; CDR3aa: CASSEGGAHEQYF
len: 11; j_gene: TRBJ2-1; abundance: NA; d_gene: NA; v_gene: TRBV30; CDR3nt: TGTGCCTGGAGTGTACAGGGTGAGCAGTTCTTC; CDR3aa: CAWSVQGEQFF
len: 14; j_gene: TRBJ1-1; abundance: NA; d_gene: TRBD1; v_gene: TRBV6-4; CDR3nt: TGTGCCAGCAGTGAGGGGACAGAGAACACTGAAGCTTTCTTT; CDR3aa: CASSEGTENTEAFF
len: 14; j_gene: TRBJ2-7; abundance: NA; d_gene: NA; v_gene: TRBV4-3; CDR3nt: TGCGCCAGCAGCCAGGAGACAGACGGCTACGAGCAGTACTTC; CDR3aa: CASSQETDGYEQYF
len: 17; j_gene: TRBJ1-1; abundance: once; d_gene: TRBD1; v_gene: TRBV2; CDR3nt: TGTGCCAGCAGTGTCGGGACAGGGTATTTTGGGAGCACTGAAGCTTTCTTT; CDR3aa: CASSVGTGYFGSTEAFF
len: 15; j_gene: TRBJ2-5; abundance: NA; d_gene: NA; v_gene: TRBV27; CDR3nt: TGTGCCAGCAGCACAACAAGGACAGCCCAAGAGACCCAGTACTTC; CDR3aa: CASSTTRTAQETQYF
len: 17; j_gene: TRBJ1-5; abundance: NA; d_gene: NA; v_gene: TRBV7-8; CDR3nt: TGTGCCAGCAGCTTACCCGCAAAGACGGGAGGGAATCAGCCCCAGCATTTT; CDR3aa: CASSLPAKTGGNQPQHF
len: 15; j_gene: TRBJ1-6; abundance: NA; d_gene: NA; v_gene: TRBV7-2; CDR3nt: TGTGCCAGCAGCTTTCTTGCTAGTGGGAATTCACCCCTCCACTTT; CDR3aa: CASSFLASGNSPLHF
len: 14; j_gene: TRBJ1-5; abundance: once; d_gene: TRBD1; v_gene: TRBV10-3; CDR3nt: TGTGCCATCAGTGGACAGGGAGGCAATCAGCCCCAGCATTTT; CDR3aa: CAISGQGGNQPQHF
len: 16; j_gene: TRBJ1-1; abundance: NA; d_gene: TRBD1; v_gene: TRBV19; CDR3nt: TGTGCCAGTAGTATAGGCACAGGGGGACATAACACTGAAGCTTTCTTT; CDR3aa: CASSIGTGGHNTEAFF
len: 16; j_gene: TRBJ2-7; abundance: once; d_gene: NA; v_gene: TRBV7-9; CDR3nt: TGTGCCAGCAGCCGACACGCGGGAGAGCGGGGAGGGGGGCAGTACTTC; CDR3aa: CASSRHAGERGGGQYF
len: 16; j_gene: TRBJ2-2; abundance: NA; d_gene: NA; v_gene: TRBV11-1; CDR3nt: TGTGCCAGCAGCTCAGGGACACTCCGAAGAACCGGGGAGCTGTTTTTT; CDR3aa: CASSSGTLRRTGELFF
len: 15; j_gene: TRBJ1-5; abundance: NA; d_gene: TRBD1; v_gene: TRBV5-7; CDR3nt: TGTGCCAGCAGCTTGTGCACAGGGGATAATCAGCCCCAGCATTTT; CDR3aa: CASSLCTGDNQPQHF
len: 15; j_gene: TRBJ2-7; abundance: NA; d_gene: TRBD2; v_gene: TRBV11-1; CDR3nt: TGTGCCAGCAGTCTAGCTAGCGGGAGTTATTACGAGCAGTACTTC; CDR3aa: CASSLASGSYYEQYF
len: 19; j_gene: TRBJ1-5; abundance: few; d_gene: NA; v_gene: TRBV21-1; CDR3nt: TGTGCCAGCAGCAAACGGTGCCTAGCGGAGCTTCGGGGCACTCTCGCCCAGCATTTT; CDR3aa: CASSKRCLAELRGTLAQHF
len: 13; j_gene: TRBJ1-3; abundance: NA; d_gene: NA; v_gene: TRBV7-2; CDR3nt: TGTGCCAGCAGTTGGAGCTCTGGAAACACCATATATTTT; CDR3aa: CASSWSSGNTIYF
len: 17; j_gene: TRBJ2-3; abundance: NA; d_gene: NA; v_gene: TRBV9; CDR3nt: TGTGCCAGCAGCGTCCAAGACCTTCCACTAGCCACAGATACGCAGTATTTT; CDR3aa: CASSVQDLPLATDTQYF
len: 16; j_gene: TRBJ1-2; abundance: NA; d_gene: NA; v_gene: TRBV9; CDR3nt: TGTGCCAGCAGCGTAGCTACGGAGGTATCGCTTTATGGCTACACCTTC; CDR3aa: CASSVATEVSLYGYTF
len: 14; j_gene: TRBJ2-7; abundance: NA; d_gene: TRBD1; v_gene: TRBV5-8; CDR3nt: TGTGCCAGCAGCTTTGGGACAGGGGTTTACGAGCAGTACTTC; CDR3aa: CASSFGTGVYEQYF
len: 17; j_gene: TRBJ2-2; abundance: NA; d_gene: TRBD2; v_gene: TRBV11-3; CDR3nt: TGTGCCAGCAGCCTTACGGTCGGACTAGTTTGGACCGGGGAGCTGTTTTTT; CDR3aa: CASSLTVGLVWTGELFF
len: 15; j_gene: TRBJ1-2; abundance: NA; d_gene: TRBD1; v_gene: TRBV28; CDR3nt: TGTGCCAGCCGCCCCGGACAGGGGGGACACTATGGCTACACCTTC; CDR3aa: CASRPGQGGHYGYTF
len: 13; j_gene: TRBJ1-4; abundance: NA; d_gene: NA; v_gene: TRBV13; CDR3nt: TGTGCCAGCAGCTTAGCTCAAGGAGGAAAACTGTTTTTT; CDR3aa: CASSLAQGGKLFF
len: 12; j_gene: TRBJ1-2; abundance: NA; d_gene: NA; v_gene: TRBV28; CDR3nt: TGTGCCACCGGAGGGCCTAACTATGGCTACACCTTC; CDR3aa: CATGGPNYGYTF
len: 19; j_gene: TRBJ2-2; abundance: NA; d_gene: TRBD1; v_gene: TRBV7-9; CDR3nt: TGTGCCACCTCATCGGACAGGGGACACCCGTTGGGGCACACCGGGGAGCTGTTTTTT; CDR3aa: CATSSDRGHPLGHTGELFF
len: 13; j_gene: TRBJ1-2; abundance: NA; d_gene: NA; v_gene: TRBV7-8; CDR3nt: TGTGCCAGCAGCTTAGAAGGGGCCTATGGCTACACCTTC; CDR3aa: CASSLEGAYGYTF
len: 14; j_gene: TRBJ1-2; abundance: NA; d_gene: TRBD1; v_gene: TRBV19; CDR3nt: TGTGCCAGTACCCGGGACAGGGGAAGAGATGGCTACACCTTC; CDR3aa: CASTRDRGRDGYTF
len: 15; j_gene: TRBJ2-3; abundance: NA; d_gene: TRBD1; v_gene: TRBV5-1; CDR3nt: TGCGCCAGCAGCTTGGGAGACAGGGGGACAGATACGCAGTATTTT; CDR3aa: CASSLGDRGTDTQYF
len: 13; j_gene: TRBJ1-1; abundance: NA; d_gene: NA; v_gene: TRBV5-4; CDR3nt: TGTGCCAGCAGCCCGATGGAGGACACTGAAGCTTTCTTT; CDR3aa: CASSPMEDTEAFF
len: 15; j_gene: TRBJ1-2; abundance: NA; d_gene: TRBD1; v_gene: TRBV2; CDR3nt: TGTGCCAGCAGTCTAGACAGGGGGCTTAACTATGGCTACACCTTC; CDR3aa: CASSLDRGLNYGYTF